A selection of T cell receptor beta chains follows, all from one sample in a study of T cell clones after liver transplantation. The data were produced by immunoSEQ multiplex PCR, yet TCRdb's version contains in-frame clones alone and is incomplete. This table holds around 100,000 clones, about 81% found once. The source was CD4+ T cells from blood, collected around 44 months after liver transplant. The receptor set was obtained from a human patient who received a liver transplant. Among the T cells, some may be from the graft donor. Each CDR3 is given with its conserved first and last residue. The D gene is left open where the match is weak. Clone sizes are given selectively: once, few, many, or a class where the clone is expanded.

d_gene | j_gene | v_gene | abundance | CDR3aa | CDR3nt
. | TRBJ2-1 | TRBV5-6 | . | CASSLGRVGQTSYNEQFF | TGTGCCAGCAGCTTGGGGCGTGTAGGACAGACCTCCTACAATGAGCAGTTCTTC
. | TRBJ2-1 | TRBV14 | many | CASGTEIGTYNEQFF | TGTGCCAGCGGAACAGAAATCGGGACCTACAATGAGCAGTTCTTC
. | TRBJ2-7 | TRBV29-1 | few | CSVGGPSYEQYF | TGCAGCGTCGGCGGGCCCTCCTACGAGCAGTACTTC
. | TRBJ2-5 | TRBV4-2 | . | CASSQETLHAVGETQYF | TGTGCCAGCAGCCAAGAAACGTTACACGCAGTGGGAGAGACCCAGTACTTC
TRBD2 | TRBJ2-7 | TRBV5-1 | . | CASSRVQGGRAEQYF | TGCGCCAGCAGCCGCGTCCAGGGCGGGAGGGCCGAGCAGTACTTC
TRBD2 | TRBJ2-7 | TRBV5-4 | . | CASSHGLAGGGSEQYF | TGTGCCAGCAGCCACGGACTAGCGGGAGGTGGGTCCGAGCAGTACTTC
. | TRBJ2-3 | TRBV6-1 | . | CATSLVDDTQYF | TGTGCCACCTCCCTGGTTGATGATACGCAGTATTTT
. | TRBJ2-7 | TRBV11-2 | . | CASSHRTRASLYEQYF | TGTGCCAGCAGCCACCGAACACGGGCCAGCCTCTACGAGCAGTACTTC
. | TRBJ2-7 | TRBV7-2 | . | CASSLALTDARDEQYF | TGTGCCAGCAGCTTAGCGCTTACAGACGCTAGGGACGAGCAGTACTTC
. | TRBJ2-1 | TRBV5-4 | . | CASSLPTGRNEQFF | TGTGCCAGCAGCCTTCCGACAGGGAGGAATGAGCAGTTCTTC
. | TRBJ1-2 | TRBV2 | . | CASSELRGRLGTEGYTF | TGTGCCAGCAGTGAATTAAGGGGACGCCTGGGAACGGAGGGCTACACCTTC
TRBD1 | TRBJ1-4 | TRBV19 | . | CASSQGQYNEKLFF | TGTGCCAGTAGTCAGGGACAGTATAATGAAAAACTGTTTTTT
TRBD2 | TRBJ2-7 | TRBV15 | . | CATSRGSSGGSEQYF | TGTGCCACCAGCAGGGGTTCTAGCGGGGGGAGTGAGCAGTACTTC
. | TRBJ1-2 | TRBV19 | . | CASSIVGFSGGYTF | TGTGCCAGTAGTATAGTAGGGTTCTCAGGAGGCTACACCTTC
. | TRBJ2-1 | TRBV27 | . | CASSYPRGREQFF | TGTGCCAGCAGTTATCCTCGGGGGAGGGAGCAGTTCTTC
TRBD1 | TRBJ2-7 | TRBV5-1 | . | CASSLGGSRGQYEQYF | TGCGCCAGCAGCTTGGGAGGTTCCAGGGGGCAATACGAGCAGTACTTC
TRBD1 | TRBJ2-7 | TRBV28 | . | CASSETGGGWYEQYF | TGTGCCAGCAGCGAGACAGGGGGCGGGTGGTACGAGCAGTACTTC
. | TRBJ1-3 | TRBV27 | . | CASSLNSGNTIYF | TGTGCCAGCAGTCTAAATTCTGGAAACACCATATATTTT
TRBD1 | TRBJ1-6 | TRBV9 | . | CASRSSGTEYSPLHF | TGTGCCAGCAGGAGTAGCGGGACAGAGTATTCACCCCTCCACTTT
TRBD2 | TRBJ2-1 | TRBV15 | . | CATSRPLAGAGNEQFF | TGTGCCACCAGCAGACCCTTAGCGGGAGCGGGGAATGAGCAGTTCTTC
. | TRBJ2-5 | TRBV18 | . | CASSPKRETQYF | TGTGCCAGCTCCCCGAAGCGCGAGACCCAGTACTTC
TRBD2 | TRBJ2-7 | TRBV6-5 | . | CASSLGGRISYEQYF | TGTGCCAGCAGTTTGGGCGGGAGGATCTCCTACGAGCAGTACTTC
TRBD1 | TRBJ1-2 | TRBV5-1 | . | CASSLTGAMDYGYTF | TGCGCCAGCAGCTTGACAGGGGCTATGGACTATGGCTACACCTTC
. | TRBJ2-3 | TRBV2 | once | CASSKAFADTQYF | TGTGCCAGCAGTAAAGCTTTTGCGGATACGCAGTATTTT
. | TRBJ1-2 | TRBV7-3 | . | CASSLLQGNGYTF | TGTGCCAGCAGCTTATTACAGGGAAATGGCTACACCTTC
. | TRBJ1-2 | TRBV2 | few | CASSEVGNYGYTF | TGTGCCAGCAGTGAAGTGGGGAACTATGGCTACACCTTC
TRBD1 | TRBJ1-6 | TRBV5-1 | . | CASSVSGGADNSPLHF | TGCGCCAGCAGCGTATCAGGGGGCGCCGATAATTCACCCCTCCACTTT
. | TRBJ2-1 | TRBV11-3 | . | CASSFRDSFNEQFF | TGTGCCAGCAGCTTCCGGGACTCCTTCAATGAGCAGTTCTTC
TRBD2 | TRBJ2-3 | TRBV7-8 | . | CASTTIGGITDTQYF | TGTGCCAGCACCACGATCGGGGGGATCACAGATACGCAGTATTTT
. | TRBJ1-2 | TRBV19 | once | CASSIPGSGYTF | TGTGCCAGTAGTATCCCAGGAAGTGGCTACACCTTC
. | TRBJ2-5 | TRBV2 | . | CASTLNGRLQETQYF | TGTGCCAGCACCCTAAACGGCAGGCTCCAAGAGACCCAGTACTTC
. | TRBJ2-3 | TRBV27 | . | CASSSRVTDTQYF | TGTGCCAGCAGTAGTCGGGTGACAGATACGCAGTATTTT
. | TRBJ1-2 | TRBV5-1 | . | CASSLAGLTMVGYTF | TGCGCCAGCAGCTTGGCAGGGCTAACTATGGTTGGCTACACCTTC
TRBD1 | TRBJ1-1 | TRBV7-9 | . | CASSPLTGVLAEAFF | TGTGCCAGCAGCCCCCTGACAGGGGTCCTCGCTGAAGCTTTCTTT
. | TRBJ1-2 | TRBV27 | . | CATRSGGSYGYTF | TGTGCCACCAGGTCGGGGGGCTCGTATGGCTACACCTTC
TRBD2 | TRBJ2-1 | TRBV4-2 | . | CASSQAMPGLGGEKQFF | TGTGCCAGCAGCCAAGCGATGCCGGGACTAGGGGGTGAAAAGCAGTTCTTC
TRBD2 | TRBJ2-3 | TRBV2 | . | CASSVEGSGGADTQYF | TGTGCCAGCAGTGTTGAAGGGAGCGGGGGGGCAGATACGCAGTATTTT
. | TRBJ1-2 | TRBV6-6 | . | CASTPTGGRGDYGYTF | TGTGCCAGCACCCCAACCGGGGGTCGGGGAGACTATGGCTACACCTTC
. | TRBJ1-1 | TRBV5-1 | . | CASSLAMRVNAEAFF | TGCGCCAGCAGCTTGGCCATGAGGGTGAACGCTGAAGCTTTCTTT
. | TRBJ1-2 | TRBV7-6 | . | CASSLAPGTEYGYTF | TGTGCCAGCAGCTTAGCTCCAGGGACGGAGTATGGCTACACCTTC
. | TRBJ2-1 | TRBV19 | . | CASSSGGEQFF | TGTGCCAGTAGTTCCGGAGGTGAGCAGTTCTTC
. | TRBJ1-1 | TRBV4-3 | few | CASSQDPSRGLAFF | TGCGCCAGCAGCCAAGATCCGTCCAGGGGCTTGGCTTTCTTT
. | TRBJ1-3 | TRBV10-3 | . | CAILGSPASGNTIYF | TGTGCCATCCTCGGGTCACCCGCCTCTGGAAACACCATATATTTT
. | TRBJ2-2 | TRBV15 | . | CATSRGQPNTGELFF | TGTGCCACCAGCAGGGGACAACCGAACACCGGGGAGCTGTTTTTT
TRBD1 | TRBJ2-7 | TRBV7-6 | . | CASSLVTGDRSSEQYF | TGTGCCAGCAGCTTAGTTACAGGGGACAGGTCTTCCGAGCAGTACTTC
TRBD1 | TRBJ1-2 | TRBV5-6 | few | CASSWAGRGNYGYTF | TGTGCCAGCAGCTGGGCGGGCAGGGGGAACTATGGCTACACCTTC